The source of this T cell receptor (beta chain) is a study of blood T cell repertoires in COVID-19. Original processing methods: Reference gene primer amplification gave nucleated cell count estimates. This table comes from immunoSEQ multiplex PCR, and its TCRdb copy is limited to in-frame clones, with some not included. Clone size and the V and J calls come from that table; the DNA yielded D and trimming. The sample contains some 270,000 clones, approximately 85% of which appear only once. Cohorts were assigned according to the clinical history that participants reported. This clone was seen a few times. V was pared by 11 bases and J by 4 bases, with 3 bases of the junction left unmatched. The CDR3 has 11 residues. Germline V CDR1 and CDR2: MNHEY, SVGAGI.

Sample: PBMCs or T cells enriched from blood (not recorded which). This TCR derives from a woman aged 25 to 39 who had recovered from COVID-19. This sequence joins TRBV6-5 and TRBJ2-3; TRBD1 matches 7 bases. CDR3 region: CAGQGADTQYF. For the CDR3, the DNA is TGTGCCGGGCAGGGGGCAGATACGCAGTATTTT.